Each of the 24 T cell receptor beta chains below was sequenced from the same sample in a study of lymphopenia after photon versus proton radiotherapy. Profiling relied on immunoSEQ multiplex PCR, and the TCRdb table lists in-frame clones only, not all of them. The sample lists around 20,000 clones, roughly 90% seen once, with around 10% in the top ten. This material consisted of peripheral blood, taken from a patient treated with proton-based radiotherapy. The receptors originated from a man older than 75 with esophageal cancer.

The sample holds a few counts of this clone. The chain is built from TRBV6-5 and TRBJ1-5; the D gene is possibly TRBD1 (5 bases). Germline V gene data show CDR1 as MNHEY and CDR2 as SVGAGI. Trimming shortened V by 2 bases and J by 5 bases, and 10 bases separated the two germline ends. The CDR3 loop spans 14 amino acids. This chain's CDR3 is CASSYRGPDQPQHF. Here the CDR3 DNA reads TGTGCCAGCAGTTACCGGGGACCTGATCAGCCCCAGCATTTT.

This clone was counted only a few times. The CDR3 sequence: CASSEATGDVYGYTF. CDR3 nucleotides: TGTGCCAGCAGTGAAGCCACAGGGGATGTCTATGGCTACACCTTC. This rearrangement joins TRBV6-1 to TRBJ1-2; 7 nucleotides line up with TRBD1. The V segment lost 0 bases and the J segment 4 bases; nucleotides outside the gene matches: 5. Germline CDR1 MNHNS, CDR2 SASEGT. The CDR3 loop spans 15 amino acids.

The chain joins TRBV2 to TRBJ2-7, with D maybe TRBD1 (5 bases). Germline CDR1 is SNHLY and CDR2 is FYNNEI. The V gene lost 8 bases and the J gene lost 3 bases, with 20 bases spanning the gap. The CDR3 spans 15 residues. Written as DNA, the CDR3 is TGTGCCAGCTCAAGGGGCCCAGGGATGGACTACGAGCAGTACTTC. Translating gives CASSRGPGMDYEQYF. Full variable domain (rest looked up from reference TRBV2 and TRBJ2-7): EPEVTQTPSHQVTQMGQEVILRCVPISNHLYFYWYRQILGQKVEFLVSFYNNEISEKSEIFDDQFSVERPDGSNFTLKIRSTKLEDSAMYFCASSRGPGMDYEQYFGPGTRLTVT.

The CDR3: CAISDPSRVSYEQYF. The CDR3 coding sequence is TGTGCCATCAGTGACCCGAGTAGGGTAAGCTACGAGCAGTACTTC. This chain links TRBV10-3 with TRBJ2-5; D remains ambiguous. The end of the DNA is better explained by TRBJ2-7, so the J call may be wrong. The germline V gene encodes CDR1 ENHRY and CDR2 SYGVKD. The CDR3 is made up of 15 amino acids.

This clone was detected only once. The J gene is TRBJ2-5, the V gene TRBV6-5, with TRBD2 identical over 12 bases. Germline loops: CDR1 MNHEY, CDR2 SVGAGI. Trimming at V came to 6 bases and at J to 4 bases, leaving 0 bases not matched to a gene. This CDR3 spans 13 amino acids. As DNA, the CDR3 is TGTGCCAGCAGACTAGCGGGGGGAGAGACCCAGTACTTC. Its protein is CASRLAGGETQYF.

V gene TRBV9 combines with J gene TRBJ1-1, with D tentatively TRBD1 (5 bases). CDR3 length equals 15 residues. V lost 4 bases and J 4 bases, leaving 17 bases between the germline ends. Germline V gene lookup returns CDR1 SGDLS and CDR2 YYNGEE. The CDR3: CASSPSGGGGTEAFF. CDR3 in DNA: TGTGCCAGCAGCCCCTCCGGGGGGGGAGGCACTGAAGCTTTCTTT.

The V and J genes are TRBV7-3 and TRBJ2-3, with 7 nucleotides matching TRBD1. J lost 3 bases, V lost 5 bases, and 5 bases had no gene match. This CDR3 has 14 amino acids. Germline V gives CDR1 SGHTA, CDR2 FQGTGA. CDR3 loop: CASSPGQTTDTQYF. DNA for the CDR3: TGTGCCAGCAGCCCGGGACAGACTACAGATACGCAGTATTTT.

This clone was picked up one time. The chain joins TRBV14 to TRBJ2-4, with 10 bases aligning to TRBD1. Trimming removed 8 bases from V and 9 bases from J; junction bases left unmatched: 7. The CDR3 covers 13 residues. Germline V gene data show CDR1 as SGHDN and CDR2 as FVKESK. The CDR3 bases are TGTGCCAGCTCCGGGACAGGGGTGGTCATTCAGTACTTC. Translation: CASSGTGVVIQYF.

This clone was recorded once. The rearrangement links TRBV18 to TRBJ2-7; 8 positions match TRBD1. After removal of 1 base from V and 6 bases from J, the junction contained 5 bases not matched to a gene. This CDR3 is built from 14 residues. CDR1 and CDR2 (germline): KGHSH, LQKENI. In DNA, the CDR3 is TGTGCCAGCTCACCACGGCAGGGGGCGAGCGAGCAGTACTTC. Protein sequence: CASSPRQGASEQYF.

The V gene is TRBV27, the J gene TRBJ1-1; D is unclear. The germline gives CDR1 MNHEY, CDR2 SMNVEV (reference sequence). The V end was cut by 3 bases, the J end by 1 base, with 6 bases between. The CDR3 consists of 13 residues. CDR3 loop: CASSFQRNTEAFF. Written as DNA, the CDR3 is TGTGCCAGCAGTTTTCAGAGGAACACTGAAGCTTTCTTT.

V gene TRBV7-6 combines with J gene TRBJ1-1; 8 positions agree with TRBD1. The CDR3 contains 15 residues. The germline gives CDR1 SGHVS, CDR2 FNYEAQ. J gave up 5 bases and V 0 bases, and 5 bases lay outside the gene matches. CDR3 in amino acids: CASSLARQGWTEAFF. The CDR3 DNA reads TGTGCCAGCAGCTTAGCGAGACAGGGGTGGACTGAAGCTTTCTTT.

The chain is built from TRBV4-1 and TRBJ1-1; possibly TRBD1 for D (5 bases). Trimming removed 1 base from V and 1 base from J, with 10 bases in between. The CDR3 is 15 residues long. Per the germline V gene, CDR1 is MGHRA and CDR2 is YSYEKL. CDR3 sequence (DNA): TGCGCCAGCAGCCAAGTATTTAGGGGGAACACTGAAGCTTTCTTT. Amino acids: CASSQVFRGNTEAFF.

This clone was seen just once. The chain uses TRBV2 and TRBJ2-3; a weak D match, TRBD1 (5 bases). V dropped 9 bases and J dropped 2 bases, with 9 bases sitting between them. The CDR3 is 12 residues long. Per germline, CDR1 SNHLY and CDR2 FYNNEI. CDR3 DNA: TGTGCCAGTAGGGGCCTCACAGATACGCAGTATTTT. Translating gives CASRGLTDTQYF.

The chain has TRBV4-1 and TRBJ2-7; 10 bases are shared with TRBD2. This CDR3 spans 18 amino acids. Germline-derived CDR1 and CDR2 are MGHRA and YSYEKL. J gave up 4 bases and V 3 bases, and 15 bases lay outside the gene matches. The CDR3: CASSHLTPLASGGYEQYF. CDR3 in DNA: TGCGCCAGCAGCCACCTTACGCCCCTTGCTAGCGGGGGATACGAGCAGTACTTC.

To note about this clone: Other DNA sequences in this sample translate to the same CDR3. This chain links TRBV29-1 with TRBJ1-1; TRBD1 aligns across 8 bases. The CDR3 sequence is 12 residues long. The trim removed 6 bases at V and 1 base at J, leaving 1 base unmatched. The germline CDR1 and CDR2 sequences are SQVTM and ANQGSEA. In DNA, the CDR3 is TGCAGCGTCGACAGGGGGAACACTGAAGCTTTCTTT. Residues: CSVDRGNTEAFF.

The chain couples TRBV29-1 to TRBJ2-3; D may be TRBD2 (6 bases). The V end was cut by 4 bases, the J end by 1 base, with 6 bases between. Per the germline V gene, CDR1 is SQVTM and CDR2 is ANQGSEA. This CDR3 is 12 amino acids long. The CDR3 protein is CSVAGGTDTQYF. Written as DNA, the CDR3 is TGCAGCGTTGCGGGGGGCACAGATACGCAGTATTTT.

The chain couples TRBV7-8 to TRBJ2-7; D remains ambiguous. The length of the CDR3 is 15 residues. CDR1 is SGHVS, CDR2 FQNEAQ, per germline. The germline V and J ends were trimmed by 5 bases and 2 bases, with 16 bases remaining between them. CDR3 loop: CASSPTAVETYEQYF. Written as DNA, the CDR3 is TGTGCCAGCAGCCCTACCGCCGTGGAGACCTACGAGCAGTACTTC.

This chain links TRBV6-5 with TRBJ2-3, with 13 bases lining up with TRBD2. There are 15 residues in the CDR3. Trimming removed 7 bases from V and 4 bases from J; junction bases left unmatched: 5. Per the germline V gene, CDR1 is MNHEY and CDR2 is SVGAGI. The CDR3 is CASTRLAGGPDTQYF. CDR3 sequence (DNA): TGTGCCAGCACCAGACTAGCGGGAGGTCCAGATACGCAGTATTTT.

The rearrangement links TRBV29-1 to TRBJ1-2; D gene ambiguous. V shed 2 bases and J shed 4 bases, with 11 bases lying between them. Germline V CDR1 and CDR2: SQVTM, ANQGSEA. CDR3 length: 13 amino acids. The CDR3 protein is CSVELGGSYGYTF. The CDR3 bases are TGCAGCGTTGAATTAGGTGGGTCCTATGGCTACACCTTC. Supplemented by reference TRBV29-1 and TRBJ1-2, the full variable domain reads SAVISQKPSRDICQRGTSLTIQCQVDSQVTMMFWYRQQPGQSLTLIATANQGSEATYESGFVIDKFPISRPNLTFSTLTVSNMSPEDSSIYLCSVELGGSYGYTFGSGTRLTVV.

The rearrangement uses TRBV29-1 and TRBJ2-1; TRBD1 or TRBD2 may be the D gene (7 bases each). In germline, CDR1 is SQVTM, CDR2 ANQGSEA. This CDR3 has 15 residues. Trimming took off 6 bases at V and 5 bases at J, with 20 bases between the two ends. CDR3 protein: CSVDVTGTKNNEQFF. The CDR3 DNA is TGCAGCGTCGACGTGACAGGGACTAAGAACAATGAGCAGTTCTTC.

The chain uses TRBV15 and TRBJ2-5; 7 nucleotides align to TRBD1. Germline trimming cut 3 bases from V and 3 bases from J; bases unmatched to any gene: 7. There are 15 residues in the CDR3. CDR1 is LNHNV, CDR2 YYDKDF, per germline (reference sequence). The CDR3 region has the DNA TGTGCCACCAGCAGTCCACAGGGGTGGAAAGAGACCCAGTACTTC. Amino acid sequence: CATSSPQGWKETQYF. Complete variable domain (other parts from reference TRBV15 and TRBJ2-5): DAMVIQNPRYQVTQFGKPVTLSCSQTLNHNVMYWYQQKSSQAPKLLFHYYDKDFNNEADTPDNFQSRRPNTSFCFLDIRSPGLGDTAMYLCATSSPQGWKETQYFGPGTRLLVL.

The J gene is TRBJ2-1, the V gene TRBV9; weak D call: TRBD2 (5 bases). The CDR3 covers 15 residues. Trimming took 3 bases from V and 0 from J, leaving 10 bases between them. From germline, CDR1 is SGDLS and CDR2 YYNGEE. This CDR3 is CASSAGLDSYNEQFF. The CDR3 coding sequence is TGTGCCAGCAGCGCAGGACTGGACTCCTACAATGAGCAGTTCTTC.

The chain links TRBV19 to TRBJ2-1, with 8 bases matching TRBD2. The CDR3 extends over 13 amino acids. Looked up from germline, CDR1 is LNHDA and CDR2 is SQIVND (reference sequence). V gave up 7 bases and J gave up 9 bases; unmatched junction bases: 8. Here the CDR3 reads CASNGGGQGEQFF. In DNA form, the CDR3 reads TGTGCCAGTAACGGCGGGGGGCAAGGTGAGCAGTTCTTC.

The chain has TRBV7-9 and TRBJ2-7; 9 positions agree with TRBD2. Germline CDR1 reads SEHNR; CDR2 reads FQNEAQ (reference sequence). The CDR3 extends over 12 amino acids. Germline trimming cut 6 bases from V and 3 bases from J; bases unmatched to any gene: 0. As DNA, the CDR3 is TGTGCCAGCAGGCGGGAGGGCTACGAGCAGTACTTC. As protein: CASRREGYEQYF.